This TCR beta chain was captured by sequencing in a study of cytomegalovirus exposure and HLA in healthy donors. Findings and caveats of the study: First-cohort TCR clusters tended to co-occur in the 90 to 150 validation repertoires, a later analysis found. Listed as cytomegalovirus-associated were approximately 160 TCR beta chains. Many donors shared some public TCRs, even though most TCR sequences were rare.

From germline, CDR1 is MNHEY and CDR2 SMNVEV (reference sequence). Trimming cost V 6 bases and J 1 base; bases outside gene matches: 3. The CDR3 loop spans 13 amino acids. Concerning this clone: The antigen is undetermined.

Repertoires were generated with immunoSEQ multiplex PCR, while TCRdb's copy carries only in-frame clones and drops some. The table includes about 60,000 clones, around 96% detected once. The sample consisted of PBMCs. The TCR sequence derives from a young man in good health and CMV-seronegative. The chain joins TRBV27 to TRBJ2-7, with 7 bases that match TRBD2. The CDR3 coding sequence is TGTGCCAGCAGCGGGAGGCTTTCCTACGAGCAGTACTTC. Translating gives CASSGRLSYEQYF.